What follows are 20 T cell receptor beta chains derived from one specimen sequenced in a study of blood T cell repertoires in COVID-19. Clones were sequenced by immunoSEQ multiplex PCR, and TCRdb holds only the in-frame ones, with some missing. The sample contains 120,000 or so clones, around 63% of which appear only once. Material: peripheral blood. The receptors derive from a woman in her seventies with acute or convalescent COVID-19.

The chain combines TRBV7-9 with TRBJ2-1, with 7 bases fitting TRBD2. Germline assignment: CDR1 SEHNR and CDR2 FQNEAQ (reference sequence). The CDR3 length is 15 residues. V was pared by 4 bases and J by 3 bases, with 6 bases of the junction left unmatched. The CDR3 DNA sequence: TGTGCCAGCAGCTCTGGACTAGTGGGCTACAATGAGCAGTTCTTC. It translates to CASSSGLVGYNEQFF. Supplemented by reference TRBV7-9 and TRBJ2-1, the full variable domain reads DTGVSQNPRHKITKRGQNVTFRCDPISEHNRLYWYRQTLGQGPEFLTYFQNEAQLEKSRLLSDRFSAERPKGSFSTLEIQRTEQGDSAMYLCASSSGLVGYNEQFFGPGTRLTVL.

There are many counts of this clone. This chain links TRBV7-8 with TRBJ1-2; possibly TRBD1 for D (6 bases). The V end was cut by 0 bases, the J end by 12 bases, with 14 bases between. The CDR3 is 13 amino acids. Germline-derived CDR1 and CDR2 are SGHVS and FQNEAQ. Here the CDR3 DNA reads TGTGCCAGCAGCTTAGCGGGGACAAAAGAAAACACCTTC. This translates into CASSLAGTKENTF.

The rearrangement uses TRBV11-2 and TRBJ1-6, with D possibly being TRBD1 (5 bases). CDR3 length equals 14 residues. Trimming took off 6 bases at V and 9 bases at J, with 15 bases between the two ends. Germline V CDR1 and CDR2: SGHAT, FQNNGV. The CDR3 spells CASSLDSNFSPLHF. The CDR3 bases are TGTGCCAGCAGTCTCGACAGTAATTTTTCACCCCTCCACTTT.

The V and J genes are TRBV7-6 and TRBJ2-5; tentative D call: TRBD1 (6 bases). The CDR3 runs to 15 residues. V lost 0 bases and J lost 2, with 10 bases in between. Germline CDR1 and CDR2: SGHVS and FNYEAQ. The CDR3 region is CASSLAGQGQETQYF. The CDR3 DNA sequence: TGTGCCAGCAGCTTAGCGGGCCAGGGGCAAGAGACCCAGTACTTC.

This chain joins TRBV21-1 and TRBJ1-6; the table names TRBD1, a call not compared with the DNA. TRBV21-1 is recorded as a pseudogene. There are 18 residues in the CDR3. CDR3 nucleotides: TGTGCCAGCAGCAAAGGCCAGATTTTACACTCCTATAATTCACCCCTCCACTTT. This sequence encodes CASSKGQILHSYNSPLHF.

The genes are TRBV27 and TRBJ1-5, with a possible D match to TRBD1 (5 bases). Trimming cost V 5 bases and J 0 bases, with 17 bases left between them. The CDR3 totals 17 residues. In germline, CDR1 is MNHEY, CDR2 SMNVEV (reference sequence). CDR3 loop: CASSQGLPPYSNQPQHF. CDR3 nucleotides: TGTGCCAGCAGTCAGGGTTTACCCCCTTATAGCAATCAGCCCCAGCATTTT.

This clone was seen more than once but under ten times. The CDR3 is CATSDPDRFGPAFF. CDR3 coding DNA: TGTGCCACCAGTGATCCCGACAGATTCGGCCCAGCTTTCTTT. The chain carries TRBV24-1 and TRBJ1-1; D is perhaps TRBD1 (5 bases). V shed 3 bases and J shed 10 bases, with 17 bases lying between them. CDR1 and CDR2 (germline): KGHDR, SFDVKD. CDR3 size: 14 residues.

This clone is a singleton in its sample. The rearrangement joins TRBV18 to TRBJ1-5, with 7 bases identical to TRBD1. The CDR3 runs 18 residues. V dropped 4 bases and J dropped 2; count of bases not matched to a gene: 14. CDR1 and CDR2 from the germline V gene are KGHSH and LQKENI. CDR3 sequence: CASSRQAPSTGRNQPQHF. In DNA form, the CDR3 reads TGTGCCAGCTCACGACAAGCGCCCTCGACAGGGCGCAATCAGCCCCAGCATTTT.

In DNA form, the CDR3 reads TGTGCCAGCAGCTTGGATCTGGAGACCCAGTACTTC. Amino acid sequence: CASSLDLETQYF. The chain is built from TRBV5-5 and TRBJ2-5; D is uncertain. Per germline, CDR1 SGHKS and CDR2 YYEKEE (reference sequence). Trimming cost V 0 bases and J 5 bases, with 5 bases left between them. The CDR3 has 12 amino acids.

This clone was recorded once. This chain joins TRBV6-5 and TRBJ1-4, with 7 nucleotides matching TRBD1. V dropped 6 bases and J dropped 8; count of bases not matched to a gene: 3. The CDR3 extends over 12 amino acids. Germline V gene lookup returns CDR1 MNHEY and CDR2 SVGAGI. CDR3 in amino acids: CASRGTVEKLFF. The CDR3 DNA reads as TGTGCCAGCAGGGGGACAGTGGAAAAACTGTTTTTT.

The chain carries TRBV15 and TRBJ2-2; TRBD2 might be the D (5 bases). Trimming removed 8 bases at V and 2 bases at J, with 15 bases between. The CDR3 runs to 15 residues. Germline V gene lookup returns CDR1 LNHNV and CDR2 YYDKDF (reference sequence). The chain's CDR3 is CATRTGGLNTGELFF. The CDR3 nucleotides read TGTGCCACCCGCACCGGCGGGCTAAACACCGGGGAGCTGTTTTTT.

This clone was seen just once. The chain employs TRBV11-2 and TRBJ2-5, with a tentative D call TRBD2 (6 bases). The V gene's germline CDR1 is SGHAT and CDR2 FQNNGV. V lost 3 bases, J lost 5 bases, and 13 bases lay in between. The CDR3 loop spans 14 amino acids. Here the CDR3 reads CASSFSPGRETQYF. CDR3 sequence (DNA): TGTGCCAGCAGCTTCAGTCCGGGGAGGGAGACCCAGTACTTC. The entire variable domain, with the rest obtained from reference TRBV11-2 and TRBJ2-5, is as follows: EAGVAQSPRYKIIEKRQSVAFWCNPISGHATLYWYQQILGQGPKLLIQFQNNGVVDDSQLPKDRFSAERLKGVDSTLKIQPAKLEDSAVYLCASSFSPGRETQYFGPGTRLLVL.

This clone appeared a few times. The chain joins TRBV29-1 to TRBJ1-3; D uncertain. The CDR3 runs 15 residues. Germline lookup yields CDR1 SQVTM and CDR2 ANQGSEA. Trimming removed 4 bases from V and 4 bases from J, with 17 bases in between. In DNA form, the CDR3 reads TGCAGCGTTGTGGAAGACAACTGGAAAGGAAACACCATATATTTT. This encodes CSVVEDNWKGNTIYF.

This clone was detected a few times. V gene TRBV19 combines with J gene TRBJ1-1; TRBD1 agrees at 8 bases. V lost 6 bases, J lost 6 bases, and 9 bases stayed unmatched. Germline V gene sequence: CDR1 LNHDA, CDR2 SQIVND (reference sequence). The CDR3 is 14 amino acids. The CDR3 loop is CASSRQGPGPEAFF. The CDR3 DNA is TGTGCCAGTAGCCGACAGGGGCCTGGCCCTGAAGCTTTCTTT.

V usage is TRBV5-1 and J usage is TRBJ2-7, with a tentative D call TRBD2 (6 bases). Trimming stripped 2 bases from V and 3 bases from J, with 18 bases between. Germline V CDR1 and CDR2: SGHRS, YFSETQ. The CDR3 covers 16 residues. The CDR3: CASSFIAAGAYYEQYF. Written as DNA, the CDR3 is TGCGCCAGCAGCTTTATAGCGGCAGGCGCTTACTACGAGCAGTACTTC.

This chain connects TRBV4-2 to TRBJ2-7; a weak D match, TRBD1 (6 bases). Trimming removed 0 bases at V and 4 bases at J, with 13 bases between. Per germline, CDR1 LGHNA and CDR2 YNFKEQ. The CDR3 sequence is 15 residues long. The CDR3: CASSQDYQGQYEQYF. CDR3 nucleotide sequence: TGTGCCAGCAGCCAAGATTACCAGGGGCAATACGAGCAGTACTTC.

The rearrangement joins TRBV12-5 to TRBJ2-2; a weak D match, TRBD1 (5 bases). CDR3 length equals 15 residues. V was trimmed by 5 bases and J by 2 bases, leaving 12 bases between them. CDR1 and CDR2 (germline): LGHNT, FRNRAP. The CDR3 coding sequence is TGTGCTAGTGGTCAGTCACAGGTTAACACCGGGGAGCTGTTTTTT. Protein sequence: CASGQSQVNTGELFF.

The J gene is TRBJ2-3, the V gene TRBV6-2 or TRBV6-3; TRBD2 agrees at 12 bases. The V gene's germline CDR1 is MNHEY and CDR2 SVGEGT. V was pared by 6 bases and J by 4 bases, with 11 bases of the junction left unmatched. The CDR3 spans 17 residues. The DNA of the CDR3 is TGTGCCAGCAGCCCTGGACTAGCGGGGTCCTTGGCAGATACGCAGTATTTT. This translates into CASSPGLAGSLADTQYF.

The V call is TRBV6-5, the J call TRBJ2-1; TRBD2 might be the D (6 bases). The V gene lost 7 bases and the J gene lost 8 bases, with 18 bases spanning the gap. In germline, CDR1 is MNHEY, CDR2 SVGAGI. CDR3 size: 14 residues. CDR3 DNA: TGTGCCAGCACCAACCGGCGGACTAAAGATGAGCAGTTCTTC. It yields the protein CASTNRRTKDEQFF.

This clone was counted between two and nine times. The V call is TRBV5-8, the J call TRBJ1-1; D possibly corresponds to TRBD1 (6 bases). This CDR3 has 13 amino acids. Germline V gene lookup returns CDR1 SGHTS and CDR2 YDEGEE. V was cut by 4 bases and J by 4 bases, with 11 bases left in between. This CDR3 reads CASSLDSRTEAFF. For the CDR3, the DNA is TGTGCCAGCAGCCTGGACAGCCGCACTGAAGCTTTCTTT.